The next 12 T cell receptor beta chains were all read from a single sample in a study of OX40 agonist ivuxolimab in advanced cancers. Sequenced by immunoSEQ multiplex PCR; TCRdb stores in-frame clones only, minus some. This repertoire shows fewer than 70,000 clones, about 83% found once; its top ten account for approximately 0.61%. Sequencing used CD4+ or CD8+ T cells sorted from blood, obtained in a trial of the OX40 agonist ivuxolimab. The origin of the receptors is an adult with an advanced solid tumor such as melanoma, head and neck, liver or kidney cancer.

The rearrangement links TRBV28 to TRBJ1-6; maybe TRBD1 (5 bases). Germline CDR1 is MDHEN and CDR2 is SYDVKM. Trimming took off 5 bases at V and 7 bases at J, with 18 bases between the two ends. The length of the CDR3 is 16 residues. The CDR3 DNA reads TGTGCCAGCAGTCCCCGGCGTGGGGGGGGAAATTCACCCCTCCACTTT. It encodes CASSPRRGGGNSPLHF.

CDR3: CASSDPRGEGTYEQYF. The DNA for the CDR3 is TGTGCCAGCAGTGACCCCCGGGGGGAAGGCACCTACGAGCAGTACTTC. The genes are TRBV25-1 and TRBJ2-7; TRBD2 matches at 7 bases. The CDR3 extends over 16 amino acids. The V and J ends lost 3 bases and 2 bases, in that order; junction bases with no gene match: 10. In germline, CDR1 is MGHDK, CDR2 SYGVNS.

The CDR3 is CAWSRVSYEQYF. The CDR3 region has the DNA TGTGCCTGGAGTAGGGTATCATACGAGCAGTACTTC. This chain links TRBV30 with TRBJ2-7; no clear D gene. Trimming left V 2 bases short and J 4 bases short, with 9 bases between. The germline CDR1 and CDR2 sequences are GTSNPN and SVGIG (reference sequence). CDR3 length: 12 residues.

The chain employs TRBV19 and TRBJ1-5; no clear D gene. V dropped 0 bases and J dropped 4 bases, with 10 bases sitting between them. This CDR3 comprises 15 residues. Germline values: CDR1 LNHDA, CDR2 SQIVND (reference sequence). CDR3 nucleotides: TGTGCCAGTAGTATAGATATCGCACCTAATCAGCCCCAGCATTTT. Translation gives CASSIDIAPNQPQHF.

Only one count was recorded for this clone. The rearrangement uses TRBV15 and TRBJ2-7; TRBD1 matches at 10 bases. J gave up 5 bases and V 2 bases, and 9 bases lay outside the gene matches. This CDR3 has 16 residues. Germline CDR1 LNHNV, CDR2 YYDKDF (reference sequence). The CDR3 DNA reads TGTGCCACCAGCAGATCGATTGGGACAGGGGACAACGAGCAGTACTTC. It encodes CATSRSIGTGDNEQYF.

As to this clone: The same CDR3 can be traced to other DNA sequences in this sample. The chain is built from TRBV18 and TRBJ2-1; D may be TRBD1 or TRBD2 (5 bases each). Germline V gives CDR1 KGHSH, CDR2 LQKENI. The CDR3 totals 16 residues. V lost 3 bases and J lost 15, with 27 bases in between. CDR3 in DNA: TGTGCCAGCTCACCCGGGGCCACGGTTGGATCTTCAGACCGGTTCTTC. Protein: CASSPGATVGSSDRFF.

This clone was found once. The chain uses TRBV11-3 and TRBJ2-2, with TRBD2 identical over 11 bases. This CDR3 is built from 16 residues. Unmatched junction bases numbered 6, after V lost 5 bases and J lost 4 bases. CDR1 SGHNT and CDR2 YENEEA come from the germline V gene. The CDR3: CASSATSGRITGELFF. CDR3 nucleotides: TGTGCCAGCAGCGCAACTAGCGGGAGAATCACCGGGGAGCTGTTTTTT. The full variable domain, its missing parts supplied by reference TRBV11-3 and TRBJ2-2, is EAGVVQSPRYKIIEKKQPVAFWCNPISGHNTLYWYLQNLGQGPELLIRYENEEAVDDSQLPKDRFSAERLKGVDSTLKIQPAELGDSAVYLCASSATSGRITGELFFGEGSRLTVL.

A single count supports this clone. The rearrangement links TRBV5-8 to TRBJ2-5; D not certain. CDR1 SGHTS and CDR2 YDEGEE come from the germline V gene. The V and J ends lost 5 bases and 4 bases respectively, with 3 bases between them. The CDR3 length is 10 residues. Here the CDR3 DNA reads TGTGCCAGCAGTGCAGAGACCCAGTACTTC. It translates to CASSAETQYF.

The chain has TRBV29-1 and TRBJ1-3; 12 bases line up with TRBD1. CDR3 length: 18 amino acids. V was pared by 4 bases and J by 4 bases, with 14 bases of the junction left unmatched. The germline CDR1 and CDR2 sequences are SQVTM and ANQGSEA. CDR3 sequence reads: CSVAGTGGNQATGNTIYF. The CDR3 coding sequence is TGCAGCGTTGCAGGGACAGGGGGCAACCAGGCGACGGGAAACACCATATATTTT.

This chain connects TRBV7-3 to TRBJ2-7; 7 bases fit TRBD2. Germline values: CDR1 SGHTA, CDR2 FQGTGA. There are 15 residues in the CDR3. Trimming removed 0 bases from V and 1 base from J; junction bases left unmatched: 3. The CDR3 DNA reads TGTGCCAGCAGCTTAACTGGGGGAGGGTCCTACGAGCAGTACTTC. Residues: CASSLTGGGSYEQYF.

The chain has TRBV29-1 and TRBJ1-1; the D is unclear. This CDR3 spans 11 amino acids. V gave up 4 bases and J gave up 1 base, with 4 bases separating them. Germline-derived CDR1 and CDR2 are SQVTM and ANQGSEA. The CDR3 bases are TGCAGCGTTGGGAAGAACACTGAAGCTTTCTTT. This sequence encodes CSVGKNTEAFF.

The rearrangement links TRBV6-5 to TRBJ2-7; D perhaps matches TRBD1 (6 bases). This CDR3 is 14 amino acids long. Germline lookup yields CDR1 MNHEY and CDR2 SVGAGI. Trimming stripped 1 base from V and 7 bases from J, with 14 bases between. Here the CDR3 DNA reads TGTGCCAGCAGTTACTGGGGTAACAGGGAGGAGCAGTACTTC. As protein: CASSYWGNREEQYF.